This TCR beta chain was documented in a study of somatic mutations in cytotoxic T cells in rheumatoid arthritis. Turning to the study itself: Patient blood was drawn as 30 ml EDTA; the draw came right after diagnosis and before any treatment. The researchers flow-sorted some T-cell populations stained with V beta antibodies and got nearly 100% purity, and these included V beta1+ cells sequenced for TCRB.

Only one count was recorded for this clone. Its antigen is unknown. Germline assignment: CDR1 SEHNR and CDR2 FQNEAQ (reference sequence). V was trimmed by 6 bases and J by 1 base, leaving 9 bases between them. This CDR3 is 13 amino acids long. Study-wide findings and caveats: Increasing age coincided with elevated CD8+ clonality among rheumatoid arthritis patients, though not among healthy controls. The largest CD8+ clone made up over 20% of CD8+ cells in about an eighth of the 65 patients.

TCRdb keeps only in-frame clones here, not all; method: immunoSEQ multiplex PCR. The table records 25,000 to 35,000 clones, about 81% of them present only once. This receptor was taken from an adult with rheumatoid arthritis. The chain carries TRBV7-9 and TRBJ1-1, with D maybe TRBD1 (6 bases). Material: CD8+ T cells sorted from blood. The CDR3 DNA is TGTGCCAGCAGGCCACAGGGGAACACTGAAGCTTTCTTT. It encodes CASRPQGNTEAFF.